A single sample gave rise to the 22 T cell receptor beta chains below, sequenced in a study of Ad26.COV2.S vaccination and SARS-CoV-2 variants. Regarding treatment: about 20 received Ad26.COV2.S at low or high dose, single or two shots; 5 received placebo; per-sample allocation not given. Vaccine and placebo recipients were sampled on day 63 after the first injection. Produced via immunoSEQ multiplex PCR; TCRdb's table is partial and in-frame only. Of over 400,000 clones in the sample, roughly 89% are singletons; the top ten hold around 2.6%. Sequenced material: peripheral blood, taken in a trial of Ad26.COV2.S vaccine versus placebo. The receptor source for this set is a person aged 18-65 years who received the Ad26.COV2.S COVID-19 vaccine or a placebo.

V usage is TRBV6-5 and J usage is TRBJ2-1; TRBD2 matches at 8 bases. Per the germline V gene, CDR1 is MNHEY and CDR2 is SVGAGI. V lost 4 bases to trimming and J lost 3 bases; unmatched junction nucleotides: 2. This CDR3 is 14 amino acids long. The DNA of the CDR3 is TGTGCCAGCAGTTTAGCGGGACGCTACAATGAGCAGTTCTTC. Translating gives CASSLAGRYNEQFF.

The chain couples TRBV12-3 or TRBV12-4 to TRBJ1-1; unclear D gene. The germline V and J ends were trimmed by 11 bases and 6 bases, with 7 bases remaining between them. The CDR3 length is 9 residues. The CDR3 here is CAYDPEAFF. CDR3 in DNA: TGTGCCTACGACCCTGAAGCTTTCTTT.

The V and J genes are TRBV2 and TRBJ1-3; D is perhaps TRBD1 (6 bases). The CDR3 has 14 amino acids. Trimming pared 3 bases from V and 1 base from J, leaving 7 bases between. CDR1 and CDR2 (germline): SNHLY, FYNNEI. Here the CDR3 DNA reads TGTGCCAGCAGTGACAGGGGATCTGGAAACACCATATATTTT. Translated, it gives CASSDRGSGNTIYF.

The chain recombines TRBV6-6 with TRBJ2-2; weak D call: TRBD2 (6 bases). The CDR3 totals 13 residues. Germline V gene sequence: CDR1 MNHNY, CDR2 SVGAGI (reference sequence). The germline V and J ends were trimmed by 7 bases and 7 bases, with 13 bases remaining between them. CDR3 sequence (DNA): TGTGCCAGCATCATGGGACTCCACGGGGAGCTGTTTTTT. This gives the protein CASIMGLHGELFF.

This chain uses TRBV4-3 with TRBJ1-4; no definite D call. The V end lost 0 bases, the J end lost 0 bases, and 8 bases lay between the germline ends. CDR1 is LGHNA and CDR2 is YSLEER in the germline V gene. CDR3 length: 16 amino acids. The CDR3 coding sequence is TGCGCCAGCAGCCAAGACAGGCATACAACTAATGAAAAACTGTTTTTT. Its translation is CASSQDRHTTNEKLFF.

The chain joins TRBV10-3 to TRBJ2-2; D may be TRBD2 (6 bases). V lost 3 bases, J lost 5 bases, and 7 bases lay in between. The CDR3 sequence is 13 residues long. Germline V CDR1 and CDR2: ENHRY, SYGVKD. The CDR3 DNA follows: TGTGCCATCAGTGAAGGGAGGACCGGGGAGCTGTTTTTT. Residues: CAISEGRTGELFF.

The J gene is TRBJ2-5, the V gene TRBV20-1; no clear D. Germline V gene sequence: CDR1 DFQATT, CDR2 SNEGSKA (reference sequence). With 3 bases removed from V and 5 bases from J, the gap between germline ends came to 10 bases. This CDR3 contains 12 residues. The DNA of the CDR3 is TGCAGTGCTAGTCGAGAATGGGAGACCCAGTACTTC. Amino acids: CSASREWETQYF.

CDR3 DNA sequence: TGCAGTGCTAGTAGCGGGTTTTACAATGAGCAGTTCTTC. This translates into CSASSGFYNEQFF. The genes are TRBV20-1 and TRBJ2-1; 7 positions agree with TRBD2. V lost 3 bases and J lost 4; bases outside the gene matches: 3. The germline V gene has CDR1 DFQATT and CDR2 SNEGSKA (reference sequence). The CDR3 is 13 amino acids.

This clone was recorded only once. The gene calls are TRBV13 and TRBJ1-1; D remains unclear. The CDR3 covers 13 residues. Germline loops: CDR1 PRHDT, CDR2 FYEKMQ (reference sequence). Between the trimmed V and J ends, which lost 2 bases and 1 base, there was a span of 5 bases. This CDR3 reads CASSLTENTEAFF. The CDR3, as DNA: TGTGCCAGCAGCTTAACGGAGAACACTGAAGCTTTCTTT.

The rearrangement links TRBV3-1 (or the pseudogene TRBV3-2) to TRBJ1-4; D not resolved. V lost 3 bases, J lost 8 bases, and 4 bases lay in between. CDR3 length: 11 amino acids. Germline loops: CDR1 LGHDT, CDR2 YNNKEL (reference sequence). In DNA, the CDR3 is TGTGCCAGCAGCCAGGCCGAAAAACTGTTTTTT. It yields the protein CASSQAEKLFF.

The chain carries TRBV5-1 and TRBJ1-1, with D unclear. The CDR3 length is 16 residues. V dropped 4 bases and J dropped 1 base, with 17 bases sitting between them. Germline assignment: CDR1 SGHRS and CDR2 YFSETQ. In DNA, the CDR3 is TGCGCCAGCAGCCCGCGTCTTGGGCAACCGAACACTGAAGCTTTCTTT. This sequence encodes CASSPRLGQPNTEAFF.

The DNA for the CDR3 is TGTGCCAGCAGCCGGGACACTTGGAATTCACCCCTCCACTTT. This gives the protein CASSRDTWNSPLHF. The chain recombines TRBV3-1 (or the pseudogene TRBV3-2) with TRBJ1-6; D possibly corresponds to TRBD1 (6 bases). V lost 4 bases and J lost 7, with 11 bases in between. The CDR3 is made up of 14 amino acids. Per germline, CDR1 LGHDT and CDR2 YNNKEL (reference sequence).

This clone was observed a handful of times. The chain is built from TRBV7-8 and TRBJ1-2, with D uncertain. Germline CDR1 SGHVS, CDR2 FQNEAQ. The CDR3 covers 18 residues. Trimming removed 1 base at V and 5 bases at J, with 23 bases between. Written as DNA, the CDR3 is TGTGCCAGCAGCTTAGTTTTGCAGGTGGGGAGGAGCTCGTATGGCTACACCTTC. Amino acids: CASSLVLQVGRSSYGYTF.

This clone was seen only a few times. V is TRBV7-8 and J is TRBJ2-7; D ambiguous. CDR1 is SGHVS, CDR2 FQNEAQ, per germline. CDR3 length: 17 amino acids. V gave up 0 bases and J gave up 3 bases, with 18 bases separating them. The CDR3 DNA follows: TGTGCCAGCAGCTTAGCCAGTATTCCCTACTCTCTCTACGAGCAGTACTTC. Translating gives CASSLASIPYSLYEQYF.

In DNA form, the CDR3 reads TGTGCCATCAGTGGAAGAGGCGGGAGGACCTACGTGGAGACCCAGTACTTC. Its translation: CAISGRGGRTYVETQYF. The V and J genes are TRBV10-3 and TRBJ2-5; 8 bases are shared with TRBD2. This CDR3 region has 17 residues. Germline V gene sequence: CDR1 ENHRY, CDR2 SYGVKD. Germline trimming cut 4 bases from V and 5 bases from J; bases unmatched to any gene: 15.

About this clone: Within the sample, other DNA sequences also encode this same CDR3. The chain is built from TRBV19 and TRBJ1-6; D is unresolved. The CDR3 is 12 residues long. Trimming pared 6 bases from V and 7 bases from J, leaving 7 bases between. Germline-derived CDR1 and CDR2 are LNHDA and SQIVND (reference sequence). This chain's CDR3 is CASRDLNSPLHF. The CDR3 DNA follows: TGTGCCAGTAGGGACCTAAATTCACCCCTCCACTTT.

The rearrangement joins TRBV6-5 to TRBJ2-7; D unresolved. Trimming left V 2 bases short and J 0 bases short, with 5 bases between. The germline CDR1 and CDR2 sequences are MNHEY and SVGAGI. This CDR3 comprises 13 residues. The DNA for the CDR3 is TGTGCCAGCAGTTACGCACTCTCCTACGAGCAGTACTTC. This encodes CASSYALSYEQYF.

V is TRBV19 and J is TRBJ1-5; D unclear. The CDR3 totals 14 residues. CDR1 and CDR2 from the germline V gene are LNHDA and SQIVND (reference sequence). Trimming left V 1 base short and J 3 bases short, with 7 bases between. The CDR3 DNA follows: TGTGCCAGTAGTATAGGGAGCTTCAATCAGCCCCAGCATTTT. This encodes CASSIGSFNQPQHF.

The V gene is TRBV29-1, the J gene TRBJ1-1, with TRBD1 identical over 7 bases. In germline, CDR1 is SQVTM, CDR2 ANQGSEA. Trimming at V came to 1 base and at J to 0 bases, leaving 5 bases not matched to a gene. The CDR3 sequence is 15 residues long. Here the CDR3 DNA reads TGCAGCGTTGAAGTACAGGGGAGGTTGAACACTGAAGCTTTCTTT. It is translated as CSVEVQGRLNTEAFF.

This chain joins TRBV20-1 and TRBJ1-1, with no clear D. This CDR3 region has 13 residues. V lost 3 bases, J lost 0 bases, and 8 bases lay in between. The germline CDR1 and CDR2 sequences are DFQATT and SNEGSKA (reference sequence). Here the CDR3 DNA reads TGCAGTGCTAGTGCTGGGCTGAACACTGAAGCTTTCTTT. This sequence encodes CSASAGLNTEAFF.

This clone was seen a few times. This sample includes further DNA sequences coding for the same CDR3. The rearrangement joins TRBV6-2 or TRBV6-3 to TRBJ1-1; D gene uncertain. The V and J ends lost 2 bases and 0 bases respectively, with 4 bases between them. The CDR3 runs 13 residues. Germline V gene lookup returns CDR1 MNHEY and CDR2 SVGEGT. CDR3 sequence reads: CASSYVMNTEAFF. The CDR3 region has the DNA TGTGCCAGCAGTTACGTCATGAACACTGAAGCTTTCTTT.

The DNA of the CDR3 is TGTGCCAGCTCCTGGACGGCAACTAATGAAAAACTGTTTTTT. Translated, it gives CASSWTATNEKLFF. The chain couples TRBV9 to TRBJ1-4; D not resolved. V was cut by 7 bases and J by 0 bases, with 10 bases left in between. The length of the CDR3 is 14 residues. In germline, CDR1 is SGDLS, CDR2 YYNGEE.